This T cell receptor (beta chain) was captured by sequencing in a study of blood T cell repertoires in COVID-19. Study at large: The United States, Italy and Spain provided the acute and convalescent COVID-19 samples. Sources were T cells, B-cell-depleted T cells, or PBMCs; the material itself was cDNA or gDNA.

Produced via immunoSEQ multiplex PCR; TCRdb's table is partial and in-frame only. The sample records approximately 300,000 clones, 80% to 90% being singletons. Trimming stripped 2 bases from V and 0 bases from J, with 10 bases between. CDR3 length: 15 residues. The germline CDR1 and CDR2 sequences are SNHLY and FYNNEI. This clone came up once. Cohorts were based on clinical histories the participants reported. The chain recombines TRBV2 with TRBJ1-2; no firm D call. This TCR came from a woman in her twenties or thirties who had recovered from COVID-19. Sequenced: PBMCs or T cells enriched from blood (not recorded which). CDR3 nucleotides: TGTGCCAGCAGTGAACGGCTGCTAGCTAACTATGGCTACACCTTC. Translation gives CASSERLLANYGYTF.